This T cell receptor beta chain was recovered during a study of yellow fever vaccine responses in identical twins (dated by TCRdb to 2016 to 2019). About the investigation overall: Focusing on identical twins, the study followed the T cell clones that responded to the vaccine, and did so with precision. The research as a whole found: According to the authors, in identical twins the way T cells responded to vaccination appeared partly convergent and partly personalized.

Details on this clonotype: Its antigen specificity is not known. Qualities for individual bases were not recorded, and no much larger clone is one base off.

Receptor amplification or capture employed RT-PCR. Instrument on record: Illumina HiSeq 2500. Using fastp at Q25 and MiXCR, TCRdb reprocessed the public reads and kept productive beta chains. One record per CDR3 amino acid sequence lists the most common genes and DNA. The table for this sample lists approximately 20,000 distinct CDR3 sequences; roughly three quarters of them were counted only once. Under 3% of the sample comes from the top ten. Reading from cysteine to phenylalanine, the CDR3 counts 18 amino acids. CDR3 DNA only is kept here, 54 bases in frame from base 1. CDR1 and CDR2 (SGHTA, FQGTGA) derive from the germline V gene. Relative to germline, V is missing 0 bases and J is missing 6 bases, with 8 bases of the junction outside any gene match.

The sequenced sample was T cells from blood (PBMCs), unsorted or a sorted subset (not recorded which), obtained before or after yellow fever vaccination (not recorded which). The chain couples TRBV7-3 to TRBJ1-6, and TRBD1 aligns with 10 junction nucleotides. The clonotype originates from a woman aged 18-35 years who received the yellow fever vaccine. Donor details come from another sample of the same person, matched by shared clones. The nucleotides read TGTGCCAGCAGCTTAACACCGACCGGGACAGGGGCTAATTCACCCCTCCACTTT. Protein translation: CASSLTPTGTGANSPLHF.